These 14 T cell receptor beta chains originate from one sample sequenced in a study of T cell responses to AZD1222 COVID-19 vaccine. Sequencing was performed with immunoSEQ multiplex PCR; in TCRdb, only in-frame clones are kept and a portion is missing. The sample lists around 53,000 clones; 80% to 90% were seen once. The sequencing here drew on peripheral blood, taken 28 days after the second AZD1222 dose. These receptors were collected from an adult who received the AZD1222 COVID-19 vaccine.

The gene calls are TRBV9 and TRBJ2-3; D unclear. CDR1 is SGDLS and CDR2 is YYNGEE in the germline V gene. The ends were cut back, 4 bases at V and 0 bases at J, with 21 bases in the middle. The CDR3 loop spans 18 amino acids. CDR3 DNA sequence: TGTGCCAGCAGCATCGGCGCCCGTGTTCTCTCTAGCACAGATACGCAGTATTTT. This encodes CASSIGARVLSSTDTQYF.

This chain uses TRBV19 with TRBJ2-7; tentatively, D is TRBD1 (5 bases). CDR1 LNHDA and CDR2 SQIVND come from the germline V gene (reference sequence). The CDR3 is 14 amino acids. V lost 9 bases and J lost 0, with 15 bases in between. CDR3 loop: CASPRTSGSYEQYF. CDR3 nucleotide sequence: TGTGCCAGCCCAAGGACATCCGGCTCCTACGAGCAGTACTTC.

CDR3 region: CASSLVVAGLAGVAGELFF. The CDR3 DNA follows: TGTGCCAGCAGCTTAGTGGTGGCAGGGCTAGCGGGAGTTGCCGGGGAGCTGTTTTTT. This chain links TRBV7-2 with TRBJ2-2; 10 nucleotides match TRBD2. This CDR3 region has 19 residues. Germline V lookup: CDR1 SGHTA, CDR2 FQGNSA. Trimming removed 1 base from V and 6 bases from J; junction bases left unmatched: 14.

This sequence joins TRBV19 and TRBJ1-1; TRBD1 matches 8 bases. CDR3 length: 14 residues. The germline CDR1 and CDR2 sequences are LNHDA and SQIVND (reference sequence). V was clipped by 4 bases and J by 0 bases; unmatched bases: 1. The DNA for the CDR3 is TGTGCCAGTAGTAGGACAGGGATGAACACTGAAGCTTTCTTT. Its translation: CASSRTGMNTEAFF. The full variable domain, completed using reference TRBV19 and TRBJ1-1, is DGGITQSPKYLFRKEGQNVTLSCEQNLNHDAMYWYRQDPGQGLRLIYYSQIVNDFQKGDIAEGYSVSREKKESFPLTVTSAQKNPTAFYLCASSRTGMNTEAFFGQGTRLTVV.

This chain uses TRBV9 with TRBJ2-2; possible D gene TRBD1, 6 bases. The V end lost 0 bases, the J end lost 8 bases, and 14 bases lay between the germline ends. Germline CDR1 is SGDLS and CDR2 is YYNGEE. CDR3 length equals 15 residues. The CDR3 DNA is TGTGCCAGCAGCGTAGGGGGGCTGTTCGAGGGGGAGCTGTTTTTT. Its translation: CASSVGGLFEGELFF. Supplemented by reference TRBV9 and TRBJ2-2, the full variable domain reads DSGVTQTPKHLITATGQRVTLRCSPRSGDLSVYWYQQSLDQGLQFLIQYYNGEERAKGNILERFSAQQFPDLHSELNLSSLELGDSALYFCASSVGGLFEGELFFGEGSRLTVL.

This clone was counted a few times. This chain uses TRBV3-1 (or the pseudogene TRBV3-2) with TRBJ2-3; TRBD2 agrees at 10 bases. Trimming cost V 0 bases and J 5 bases; bases outside gene matches: 5. The CDR3 consists of 16 residues. Per the germline V gene, CDR1 is LGHDT and CDR2 is YNNKEL (reference sequence). CDR3 loop: CASSQDLSGGGDTQYF. DNA for the CDR3: TGTGCCAGCAGCCAAGATTTGAGCGGGGGGGGAGATACGCAGTATTTT.

To note about this clone: This CDR3 is also generated by other DNA sequences in the sample. The gene calls are TRBV9 and TRBJ2-3; the D is unclear. The CDR3 length is 15 residues. Trimming shortened V by 0 bases and J by 0 bases, and 8 bases separated the two germline ends. CDR1 and CDR2 (germline): SGDLS, YYNGEE. CDR3 amino acids: CASSVAGSSTDTQYF. CDR3 DNA: TGTGCCAGCAGCGTAGCAGGCAGTAGCACAGATACGCAGTATTTT.

Comment on this clone: At one end the junction does not follow the germline gene, possibly because of a read error. The V call is TRBV2, the J call TRBJ2-5; the D gene is possibly TRBD1 (5 bases). The CDR3 loop spans 14 amino acids. Germline assignment: CDR1 SNHLY and CDR2 FYNNEI. CDR3 loop: CAGSQSRVGETQYF. The CDR3 nucleotides read TGTGCCGGCAGTCAGTCCAGGGTGGGGGAGACCCAGTACTTC.

This clone has just one count. The rearrangement uses TRBV5-4 and TRBJ2-5, with 8 bases that match TRBD2. Germline V gene sequence: CDR1 SGHNT, CDR2 YYREEE (reference sequence). The CDR3 covers 15 residues. The trim removed 4 bases at V and 2 bases at J, leaving 7 bases unmatched. DNA of the CDR3: TGTGCCAGCAGCAGGGCGACTAGCGCTCAAGAGACCCAGTACTTC. Translation gives CASSRATSAQETQYF.

The chain combines TRBV19 with TRBJ1-4; no clear D. V was pared by 4 bases and J by 2 bases, with 2 bases between. CDR3 size: 12 residues. The germline gives CDR1 LNHDA, CDR2 SQIVND (reference sequence). In nucleotides, the CDR3 is TGTGCCAGTAGTAACACTAATGAAAAACTGTTTTTT. Translation gives CASSNTNEKLFF.

This clone was observed a handful of times. This chain connects TRBV6-2 or TRBV6-3 to TRBJ2-7; possible D gene TRBD2, 5 bases. Germline CDR1 and CDR2: MNHEY and SVGEGT. The CDR3 sequence is 16 residues long. Trimming cost V 4 bases and J 3 bases, with 19 bases left between them. The CDR3 loop is CASSSVIGRGGYEQYF. CDR3 nucleotides: TGTGCCAGCAGTTCTGTGATTGGACGTGGAGGCTACGAGCAGTACTTC.

CDR3 sequence: CASSSPGGQGSGTQYF. The DNA for the CDR3 is TGTGCCAGCAGTTCCCCAGGCGGACAGGGGTCTGGGACCCAGTACTTC. The genes are TRBV6-5 and TRBJ2-5; 9 bases agree with TRBD1. The CDR3 runs to 16 residues. Germline CDR1 is MNHEY and CDR2 is SVGAGI. J lost 7 bases, V lost 4 bases, and 13 bases had no gene match.

The rearrangement joins TRBV3-1 (or the pseudogene TRBV3-2) to TRBJ2-1, with 11 bases matching TRBD2. Trimming removed 0 bases from V and 5 bases from J; junction bases left unmatched: 18. CDR1 LGHDT and CDR2 YNNKEL come from the germline V gene (reference sequence). There are 21 residues in the CDR3. CDR3 DNA sequence: TGTGCCAGCAGCCAAGATATTTGGCCCAGACTAGCGGGAAAATCCGACAATGAGCAGTTCTTC. Amino acid sequence: CASSQDIWPRLAGKSDNEQFF.

The V call is TRBV28, the J call TRBJ2-7; D is ambiguous. Germline loops: CDR1 MDHEN, CDR2 SYDVKM. Trimming took off 8 bases at V and 2 bases at J, with 16 bases between the two ends. The CDR3 is 14 amino acids. CDR3 loop: CASLPSDGTYEQYF. The CDR3 nucleotides are TGTGCCAGCCTTCCCTCTGACGGAACCTACGAGCAGTACTTC.